The 16 T cell receptor beta chains listed next were all sequenced from one sample in a study of CD8 T cells in ankylosing spondylitis. The study, taken as a whole, reports: A motif in TCR beta, a set of under ten highly homologous variants, appeared characteristic of ankylosing spondylitis blood.

Via MiXCR, TCRdb re-called the 5' RACE reads, giving one row per CDR3 protein. The table shows approximately 400,000 distinct CDR3 sequences, with 17% occurring only once. These TCRs' antigens remain unknown. Sequencing was carried out using blood, either unsorted or a sorted T cell fraction (not recorded which). These receptors all stem from a male donor with ankylosing spondylitis.

There are a few counts of this clonotype. This chain connects TRBV20-1 to TRBJ2-2; 11 bases match TRBD2. Germline V gene sequence: CDR1 DFQATT, CDR2 SNEGSKA (reference sequence). The CDR3 contains 13 residues. V shed 6 bases, J shed 7 bases, and the junction held 4 bases outside the gene matches. The CDR3 here is CSAPTSGVGELFF. The CDR3 DNA follows: TGCAGTGCCCCGACTAGCGGGGTCGGGGAGCTGTTTTTT.

Comment on this clonotype: The missing conserved phenylalanine or tryptophan at the end of this CDR3 makes a read error likely. This rearrangement joins TRBV20-1 to TRBJ2-3; 7 positions match TRBD2. CDR3 length: 14 residues. Germline values: CDR1 DFQATT, CDR2 SNEGSKA (reference sequence). The trim removed 4 bases at V and 0 bases at J, leaving 4 bases unmatched. The CDR3 sequence is CSAISGASTDTQYI. Written as DNA, the CDR3 is TGCAGTGCTATAAGCGGGGCTAGCACAGATACGCAGTATATT.

Details on this clonotype: One junction end disagrees with the germline gene, perhaps due to a read error. The chain couples TRBV6-2 or TRBV6-3 to TRBJ2-3; TRBD2 might be the D (5 bases). Per germline, CDR1 MNHEY and CDR2 SVGEGT. CDR3 length: 17 residues. The DNA for the CDR3 is TGTGCCAGCAGTCCGGCCCCCTGGGCGGCTAGCATAGATACGCAGTATTTT. Encoded protein: CASSPAPWAASIDTQYF.

This clonotype occurred a few times. CDR3 coding DNA: TGCAGTGCTAGTGCCCCAGCCCAAGAGACCCAGTACTTC. Its protein product is CSASAPAQETQYF. The V gene is TRBV20-1, the J gene TRBJ2-5; D unresolved. With 3 bases removed from V and 1 base from J, the gap between germline ends came to 9 bases. The CDR3 is 13 amino acids. Germline values: CDR1 DFQATT, CDR2 SNEGSKA (reference sequence).

This clonotype was seen a handful of times. V and J are TRBV27 and TRBJ2-7; D is possibly TRBD2 (5 bases). Germline V gene data show CDR1 as MNHEY and CDR2 as SMNVEV (reference sequence). This CDR3 is built from 15 residues. V lost 4 bases and J lost 1, with 14 bases in between. The CDR3 region has the DNA TGTGCCAGCAGTTCCGGGAACGAGCCTTCCTACGAGCAGTACTTC. This encodes CASSSGNEPSYEQYF.

This clonotype was seen repeatedly, ten times or more. The chain joins TRBV12-3 or TRBV12-4 to TRBJ2-1; 7 nucleotides align to TRBD1. The CDR3 consists of 13 residues. J was trimmed by 15 bases and V by 3 bases; bases with no gene match: 11. In DNA form, the CDR3 reads TGTGCCAGCAGTTTTCGTTCACAGGGGTACGCGTTCTTC. It is translated as CASSFRSQGYAFF.

V and J are TRBV6-2 or TRBV6-3 and TRBJ1-5; D is unresolved. The germline V gene has CDR1 MNHEY and CDR2 SVGEGT. The V end lost 6 bases, the J end lost 7 bases, and 10 bases lay between the germline ends. This CDR3 contains 12 residues. The CDR3 nucleotides read TGTGCCAGCAGCCCCATTGGCCAGCCCCAGCATTTT. Its protein is CASSPIGQPQHF.

This rearrangement joins TRBV4-1 to TRBJ1-4; TRBD1 is a possible D gene (5 bases). The CDR3 is 16 residues long. Looked up from germline, CDR1 is MGHRA and CDR2 is YSYEKL. Trimming stripped 0 bases from V and 7 bases from J, with 15 bases between. CDR3 loop: CASSQDRARRGEKLFF. For the CDR3, the DNA is TGCGCCAGCAGCCAAGACAGGGCGAGGAGGGGTGAAAAACTGTTTTTT.

A few counts support this clonotype. The CDR3 nucleotides are TGTGCCAGCAGTTTGGCAGGGTCCACCTACGAGCAGTACTTC. Its protein product is CASSLAGSTYEQYF. The gene calls are TRBV28 and TRBJ2-7; D is perhaps TRBD1 (5 bases). Per germline, CDR1 MDHEN and CDR2 SYDVKM. The CDR3 has 14 amino acids. Trimming cost V 3 bases and J 2 bases, with 11 bases left between them.

This clonotype has a handful of counts. The V call is TRBV2, the J call TRBJ2-7; 9 bases match TRBD1. V shed 6 bases, J shed 2 bases, and the junction held 5 bases outside the gene matches. The CDR3 totals 14 residues. Looked up from germline, CDR1 is SNHLY and CDR2 is FYNNEI. The CDR3 loop is CASSGTGSAYEQYF. The CDR3 bases are TGTGCCAGCAGCGGGACAGGGTCTGCCTACGAGCAGTACTTC.

This clonotype was counted between two and nine times. This chain uses TRBV9 with TRBJ1-2; D call uncertain. Deletions cut 0 bases from V and 3 bases from J, with 9 bases between. Looked up from germline, CDR1 is SGDLS and CDR2 is YYNGEE. CDR3 size: 14 residues. For the CDR3, the DNA is TGTGCCAGCAGCGTAGCGGGAAGGGACTATGGCTACACCTTC. Its translation: CASSVAGRDYGYTF.

There are many counts of this clonotype. CDR3 sequence: CASKKQGMGTEAFF. The DNA for the CDR3 is TGTGCCAGCAAGAAACAGGGGATGGGGACTGAAGCTTTCTTT. This chain connects TRBV27 to TRBJ1-1, with 7 positions matching TRBD1. This CDR3 comprises 14 residues. J was trimmed by 5 bases and V by 7 bases; bases with no gene match: 10. Germline values: CDR1 MNHEY, CDR2 SMNVEV (reference sequence).

This clonotype was observed a handful of times. This sequence joins TRBV7-3 and TRBJ2-5; D unresolved. From germline, CDR1 is SGHTA and CDR2 FQGTGA. The ends were cut back, 6 bases at V and 5 bases at J, with 16 bases in the middle. The CDR3 is 14 amino acids. The CDR3 loop reads CASSSLVIMETQYF. In nucleotides, the CDR3 is TGTGCCAGCAGTTCCCTGGTTATTATGGAGACCCAGTACTTC.

This clonotype was counted between two and nine times. V and J are TRBV5-6 and TRBJ2-1; D not certain. The germline V and J ends were trimmed by 4 bases and 13 bases, with 12 bases remaining between them. Germline V gene lookup returns CDR1 SGHDT and CDR2 YYEEEE. The length of the CDR3 is 11 residues. In DNA, the CDR3 is TGTGCCAGCAGCCTGGCAATCACCCAGTTCTTC. Translating it yields CASSLAITQFF.

Turning to this clonotype: This may come from a read error, since a much larger clone is one base off. CDR3 in DNA: TGTGCCAGCAGGGCACAGGGGAGCTCTGGAAACACCATATATTTT. Translation gives CASRAQGSSGNTIYF. J is TRBJ1-3 and V is TRBV2; TRBD1 aligns across 7 bases. The germline V gene has CDR1 SNHLY and CDR2 FYNNEI. V was clipped by 6 bases and J by 0 bases; unmatched bases: 5. This CDR3 contains 15 residues.

This clonotype was seen once. The chain employs TRBV27 and TRBJ1-1; 7 bases match TRBD1. CDR1 is MNHEY and CDR2 is SMNVEV in the germline V gene (reference sequence). This CDR3 has 13 residues. Trimming at V came to 8 bases and at J to 6 bases, leaving 9 bases not matched to a gene. The CDR3: CASYPRQGAEAFF. CDR3 bases: TGTGCCAGCTATCCCCGACAGGGAGCTGAAGCTTTCTTT.